The 11 T cell receptor beta chains reported below all come from one sample, sequenced in a study of T cell responses to AZD1222 COVID-19 vaccine. The table came from immunoSEQ multiplex PCR; TCRdb's copy has only in-frame clones and leaves some out. The sample yields about 130,000 clones, 80% to 90% seen once. This specimen consisted of peripheral blood, obtained on day 0 of MenACWY control vaccination. All receptors come from an adult in good health.

The rearrangement links TRBV30 to TRBJ1-4; D unresolved. The CDR3 is 12 amino acids. Germline V lookup: CDR1 GTSNPN, CDR2 SVGIG (reference sequence). The V end lost 2 bases, the J end lost 7 bases, and 8 bases lay between the germline ends. The chain's CDR3 is CAWSLSTEKLFF. The CDR3 DNA follows: TGTGCCTGGAGTCTATCCACTGAAAAACTGTTTTTT.

This chain uses TRBV5-1 with TRBJ1-2; the D gene is possibly TRBD1 (5 bases). Germline CDR1 reads SGHRS; CDR2 reads YFSETQ. The CDR3 is made up of 14 amino acids. The V end lost 4 bases, the J end lost 4 bases, and 14 bases lay between the germline ends. The CDR3 protein is CASSLGQDIYGYTF. In nucleotides, the CDR3 is TGCGCCAGCAGCCTCGGGCAGGACATCTATGGCTACACCTTC. Supplemented by reference TRBV5-1 and TRBJ1-2, the full variable domain reads KAGVTQTPRYLIKTRGQQVTLSCSPISGHRSVSWYQQTPGQGLQFLFEYFSETQRNKGNFPGRFSGRQFSNSRSEMNVSTLELGDSALYLCASSLGQDIYGYTFGSGTRLTVV.

This clone was detected only a few times. CDR3 nucleotide sequence: TGTGCCAGCAGCCCCCCGGCGGGGGGCGTTGGTAAGACTGAAGCTTTCTTT. As protein: CASSPPAGGVGKTEAFF. The V and J genes are TRBV7-6 and TRBJ1-1; possibly TRBD1 for D (6 bases). CDR1 and CDR2 from the germline V gene are SGHVS and FNYEAQ. V lost 5 bases to trimming and J lost 5 bases, with 24 bases between them. This CDR3 has 17 residues.

The CDR3: CASSKGARDRPFCYEQYF. CDR3 nucleotide sequence: TGTGCCAGCAGCAAAGGGGCCCGGGACAGGCCTTTTTGCTACGAGCAGTACTTC. The chain has TRBV21-1 and TRBJ2-7; whether TRBD1, the table's D call, matches the DNA was not checked. TRBV21-1 is annotated as a pseudogene. This CDR3 has 18 residues.

This clone was counted a single time. The chain is built from TRBV9 and TRBJ2-2; no firm D call. The germline CDR1 and CDR2 sequences are SGDLS and YYNGEE. V lost 1 base and J lost 9, with 19 bases in between. This CDR3 has 16 amino acids. CDR3 sequence (DNA): TGTGCCAGCAGCGTATTTGCTGCCCCAACGCCCCGGGAGCTGTTTTTT. Its translation is CASSVFAAPTPRELFF.

V is TRBV10-1 and J is TRBJ2-2, with TRBD1 identical over 8 bases. Germline V gene lookup returns CDR1 WNHNN and CDR2 SYGVQD (reference sequence). The J segment lost 3 bases and the V segment lost 3 bases, leaving 15 bases of the junction unmatched. The CDR3 is 19 residues long. CDR3 protein: CASSDYGQGLRGDTGELFF. CDR3 DNA: TGCGCCAGCAGTGACTACGGACAGGGCTTAAGGGGGGACACCGGGGAGCTGTTTTTT.

V usage is TRBV2 and J usage is TRBJ2-1, with 7 bases fitting TRBD1. V gave up 5 bases and J gave up 3 bases; unmatched junction bases: 7. This CDR3 spans 15 amino acids. The germline CDR1 and CDR2 sequences are SNHLY and FYNNEI. CDR3 in amino acids: CASSTTGANYNEQFF. The CDR3 nucleotides read TGTGCCAGCAGTACTACAGGGGCCAACTACAATGAGCAGTTCTTC.

This clone has just one count. At one end the junction does not follow the germline gene, possibly because of a read error. The gene calls are TRBV2 and TRBJ1-2; TRBD1 matches at 7 bases. The CDR3 has 15 amino acids. Germline loops: CDR1 SNHLY, CDR2 FYNNEI. CDR3 coding DNA: TGTGCCAGCAGTGGGTGGGACAGTTCTAACTATGTCTACACCTTC. This gives the protein CASSGWDSSNYVYTF.

The rearrangement links TRBV5-6 to TRBJ2-2, with D perhaps given as TRBD1 or TRBD2 (5 bases each). CDR1 and CDR2 (germline): SGHDT, YYEEEE. V was trimmed by 4 bases and J by 6 bases, leaving 16 bases between them. This CDR3 has 15 amino acids. CDR3 sequence (DNA): TGTGCCAGCAGCCCACCCAGAGGGGCGGCCGGGGAGCTGTTTTTT. The encoded protein is CASSPPRGAAGELFF.

This rearrangement joins TRBV2 to TRBJ1-1; 7 nucleotides agree with TRBD1. The J segment lost 1 base and the V segment lost 5 bases, leaving 10 bases of the junction unmatched. Germline CDR1 SNHLY, CDR2 FYNNEI. The length of the CDR3 is 16 residues. CDR3 protein: CASSKETGRGNTEAFF. CDR3 nucleotides: TGTGCCAGCAGTAAAGAGACAGGGCGAGGGAACACTGAAGCTTTCTTT.

CDR3: CATSRDRGASYEQYF. DNA for the CDR3: TGTGCCACCAGCAGAGATCGAGGGGCTTCCTACGAGCAGTACTTC. The chain combines TRBV15 with TRBJ2-7; either TRBD1 or TRBD2 may supply D (5 bases each). Per the germline V gene, CDR1 is LNHNV and CDR2 is YYDKDF (reference sequence). The V gene lost 0 bases and the J gene lost 1 base, with 10 bases spanning the gap. The CDR3 totals 15 residues.